This TCR beta chain emerged from a study of blood T cells in healthy people across ages (dated by TCRdb to the mid-2010s). Study-wide context: In model experiments, roughly one uniquely barcoded TCR beta cDNA molecule per two T cells was captured by template switching. The study measured age-related changes in TCR beta repertoire diversity using deep sequencing normalized with unique cDNA molecular identifiers. Using the same blood draw, the study looked at two additional independent replicas of 1 million unique cDNA reads for two donors, one aged 18 to 29 and the other aged 80 or older. Four age groups were formed from the donors: young (average 16 years), middle-aged (around 37), aged (over 55) and long-lived (more than 75). To avoid experimental bias, donors of different ages were spread randomly across the sequencing lanes. General findings and caveats noted by the study authors: Donor CMV infection status was unknown, potentially confounding age-related changes in expanded clonotypes. As age increased, observed TCR beta diversity per million T cells dropped in a roughly linear way, and a significant reduction was already evident by age roughly 40. Compared with the aged group, the long-lived group had more naive CD4+ T cells, fewer expanded clones and increased TCR diversity, suggesting age selection. Estimates of total diversity based on one million sequenced T cells were considered lower bounds and underestimates. Since profiling was done on bulk unsorted PBMCs, naive and antigen-experienced compartments could not be conclusively compared. Observed TCR beta diversity correlated strongly with the percentage of naive T cells measured by flow cytometry.

Systemically healthy Caucasian individuals from Russia, 39 in total and aged about 6 to 100 years, were included as donors. Each donor gave around 9.8 milliliters of peripheral blood, collected into EDTA-treated Vacutainer tubes. Ficoll-Paque density-gradient centrifugation was used to isolate PBMCs, with at least 6.5 million per sample. Total RNA, at least 6 micrograms per sample, was extracted from PBMCs with Trizol reagent. For every donor, an aliquot of PBMCs went through flow cytometry to measure the percentages of naive CD45RAhigh/CD27high T cells. To prepare the library, 5' RACE was applied. The sample was run on an Illumina HiSeq 2500. The second PCR ran for roughly 7 to 11 cycles and used a J-beta primer mix along with a sample-barcoded 5' primer. A template-switch 5' adaptor carrying 12 random nucleotides introduced a unique molecular identifier onto each TCR beta cDNA molecule. At least 2.5 million CDR3-containing paired-end reads were obtained from each sample. All of the RNA was converted into first-strand cDNA using the Mint cDNA synthesis kit, with a TRBC-specific oligonucleotide serving as the primer. Following uracil-DNA glycosylase treatment, all cDNA underwent a first 18-cycle PCR with the universal primers M1SS and BC2_uni_R. As for the original processing: Each sample was normalized by randomly selecting 1 million high-quality reads, each carrying a distinct molecular identifier. Instead of being binned into consensus sequences, reads that shared molecular identifiers were thrown out. MiTCR, with a Q25 quality threshold and the strictest error-elimination algorithm, was used for CDR3 identification, clonotype clustering and error correction. A nonparametric unseen species model using Euler transformation provided a lower-bound estimate of total TCR beta diversity. TCRdb applied fastp at Q25 and MiXCR to the public reads, then kept only in-frame beta chains. Under each unique CDR3 protein, matching rows form one entry showing the most common genes and DNA. TCRdb, rather than the study authors, made the V and J calls. Across this sample there are 1,500,000 or so distinct CDR3 sequences, with roughly 43% seen only once. Clones ranked in the top ten supply about 3.8% of the sample.

Comment on this clonotype: Its antigen has not been determined. Nothing much larger sits one base from this clone, and base qualities are not available.

From the cysteine through the phenylalanine, the CDR3 covers 16 amino acids. Left in the record is the CDR3 DNA by itself, 48 bases read in frame from the first base. Clipping removes 4 bases from V and 3 bases from J, with 8 as the unmatched junction base count. In the germline V gene, CDR1 corresponds to MGHRA and CDR2 to YSYEKL. The sequence was collected from a woman under 30 in good health. Sequences were obtained from blood. The chain employs TRBV4-1 and TRBJ1-4; 7 bases in between match TRBD1. In nucleotide form, the sequence is TGCGCCAGCAGCCTAATTAGACAGGGACCTAATGAAAAACTGTTTTTT. This encodes CASSLIRQGPNEKLFF.